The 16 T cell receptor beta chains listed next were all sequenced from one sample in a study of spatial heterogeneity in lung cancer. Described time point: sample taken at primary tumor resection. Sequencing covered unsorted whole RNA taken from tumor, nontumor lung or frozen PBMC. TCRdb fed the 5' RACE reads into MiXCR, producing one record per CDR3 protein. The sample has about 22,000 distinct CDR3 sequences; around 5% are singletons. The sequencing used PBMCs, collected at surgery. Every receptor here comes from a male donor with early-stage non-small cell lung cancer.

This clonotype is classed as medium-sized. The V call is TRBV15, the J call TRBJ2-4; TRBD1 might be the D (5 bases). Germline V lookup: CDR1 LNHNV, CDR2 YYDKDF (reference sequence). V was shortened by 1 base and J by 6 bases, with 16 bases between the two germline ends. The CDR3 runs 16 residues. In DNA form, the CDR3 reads TGTGCCACCAGCAGAGTAGGGCTGGGGCAAACAAACATTCAGTACTTC. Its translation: CATSRVGLGQTNIQYF.

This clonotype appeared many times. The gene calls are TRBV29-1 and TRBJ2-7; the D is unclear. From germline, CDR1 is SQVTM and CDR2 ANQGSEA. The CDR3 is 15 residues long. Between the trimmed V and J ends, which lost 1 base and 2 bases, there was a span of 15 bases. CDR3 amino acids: CSVEGQSDEAYEQYF. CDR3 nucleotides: TGCAGCGTTGAAGGACAATCCGACGAAGCCTACGAGCAGTACTTC.

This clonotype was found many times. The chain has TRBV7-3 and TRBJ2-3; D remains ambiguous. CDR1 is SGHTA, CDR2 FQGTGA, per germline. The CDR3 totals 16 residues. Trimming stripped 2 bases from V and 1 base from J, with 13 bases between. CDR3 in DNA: TGTGCCAGCAGCTTATTAGGTGGCGGAGGCACAGATACGCAGTATTTT. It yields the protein CASSLLGGGGTDTQYF.

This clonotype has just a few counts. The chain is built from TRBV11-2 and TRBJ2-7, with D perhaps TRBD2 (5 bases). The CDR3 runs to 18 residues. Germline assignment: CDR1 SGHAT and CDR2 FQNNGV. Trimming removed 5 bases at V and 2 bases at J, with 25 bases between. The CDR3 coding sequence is TGTGCCAGCAGCCCCCTCCGCGGTGTAGCGAGATCGACCTACGAGCAGTACTTC. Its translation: CASSPLRGVARSTYEQYF.

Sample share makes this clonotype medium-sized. The CDR3 nucleotides read TGTGCCAGCAGTATGATCGAGAGGGAAGCTTTCTTT. It codes for CASSMIEREAFF. The chain employs TRBV28 and TRBJ1-1; D ambiguous. Trimming took off 5 bases at V and 8 bases at J, with 12 bases between the two ends. This CDR3 region has 12 residues. CDR1 MDHEN and CDR2 SYDVKM come from the germline V gene. Together with reference TRBV28 and TRBJ1-1, the CDR3 gives the full variable domain: DVKVTQSSRYLVKRTGEKVFLECVQDMDHENMFWYRQDPGLGLRLIYFSYDVKMKEKGDIPEGYSVSREKKERFSLILESASTNQTSMYLCASSMIEREAFFGQGTRLTVV.

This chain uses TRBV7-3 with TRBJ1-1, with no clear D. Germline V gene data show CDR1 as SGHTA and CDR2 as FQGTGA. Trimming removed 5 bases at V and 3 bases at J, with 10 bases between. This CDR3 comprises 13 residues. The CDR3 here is CASSTAGDTEAFF. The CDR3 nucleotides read TGTGCCAGCAGCACTGCGGGCGACACTGAAGCTTTCTTT.

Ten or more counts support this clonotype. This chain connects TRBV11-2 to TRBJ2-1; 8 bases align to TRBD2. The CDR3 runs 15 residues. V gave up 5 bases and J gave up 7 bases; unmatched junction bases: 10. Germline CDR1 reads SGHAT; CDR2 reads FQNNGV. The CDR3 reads CASSPPGGRRNEQFF. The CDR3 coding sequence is TGTGCCAGCAGCCCCCCCGGCGGGAGGAGGAATGAGCAGTTCTTC. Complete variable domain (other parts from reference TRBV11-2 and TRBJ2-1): EAGVAQSPRYKIIEKRQSVAFWCNPISGHATLYWYQQILGQGPKLLIQFQNNGVVDDSQLPKDRFSAERLKGVDSTLKIQPAKLEDSAVYLCASSPPGGRRNEQFFGPGTRLTVL.

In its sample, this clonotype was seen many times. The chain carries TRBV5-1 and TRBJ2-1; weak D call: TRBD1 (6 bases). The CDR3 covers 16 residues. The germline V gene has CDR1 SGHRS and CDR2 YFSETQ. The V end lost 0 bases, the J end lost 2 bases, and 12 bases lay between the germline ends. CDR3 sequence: CASSLGTEFTYNEQFF. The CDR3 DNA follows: TGCGCCAGCAGCTTGGGGACAGAATTTACCTACAATGAGCAGTTCTTC.

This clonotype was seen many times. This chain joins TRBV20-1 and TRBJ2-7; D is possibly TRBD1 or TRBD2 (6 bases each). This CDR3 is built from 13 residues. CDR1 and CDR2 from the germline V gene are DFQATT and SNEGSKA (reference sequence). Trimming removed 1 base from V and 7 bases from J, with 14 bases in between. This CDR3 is CSARAGRGREQYF. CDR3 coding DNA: TGCAGTGCTAGAGCGGGTAGGGGGAGGGAGCAGTACTTC.

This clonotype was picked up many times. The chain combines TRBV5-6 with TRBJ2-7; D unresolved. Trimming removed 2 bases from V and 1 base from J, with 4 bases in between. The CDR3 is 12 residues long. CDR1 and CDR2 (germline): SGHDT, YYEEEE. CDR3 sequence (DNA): TGTGCCAGCAGCTTTTGGTCCTACGAGCAGTACTTC. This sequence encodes CASSFWSYEQYF.

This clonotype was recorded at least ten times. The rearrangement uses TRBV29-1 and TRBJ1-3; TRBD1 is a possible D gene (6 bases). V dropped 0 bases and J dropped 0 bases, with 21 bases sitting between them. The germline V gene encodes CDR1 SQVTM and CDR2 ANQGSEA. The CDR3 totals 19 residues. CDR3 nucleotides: TGCAGCGTTGAAGAACCCAGGGGTTTAGGGGTGCACTCTGGAAACACCATATATTTT. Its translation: CSVEEPRGLGVHSGNTIYF.

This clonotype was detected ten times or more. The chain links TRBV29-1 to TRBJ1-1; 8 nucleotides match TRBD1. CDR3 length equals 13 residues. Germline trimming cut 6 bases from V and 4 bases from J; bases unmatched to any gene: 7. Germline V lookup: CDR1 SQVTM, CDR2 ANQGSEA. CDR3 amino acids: CSVGTGLGTEAFF. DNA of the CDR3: TGCAGCGTCGGGACAGGACTCGGCACTGAAGCTTTCTTT. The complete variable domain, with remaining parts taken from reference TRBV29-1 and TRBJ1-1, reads SAVISQKPSRDICQRGTSLTIQCQVDSQVTMMFWYRQQPGQSLTLIATANQGSEATYESGFVIDKFPISRPNLTFSTLTVSNMSPEDSSIYLCSVGTGLGTEAFFGQGTRLTVV.

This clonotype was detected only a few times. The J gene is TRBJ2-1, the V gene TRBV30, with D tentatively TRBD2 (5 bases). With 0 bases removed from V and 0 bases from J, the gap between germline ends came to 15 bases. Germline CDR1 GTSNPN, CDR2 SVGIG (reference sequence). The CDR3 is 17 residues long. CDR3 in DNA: TGTGCCTGGAGTGTACTTGAGGGAGACTACTCCTACAATGAGCAGTTCTTC. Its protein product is CAWSVLEGDYSYNEQFF.

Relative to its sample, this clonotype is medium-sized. The CDR3 protein is CASSTPGGLDTQYF. CDR3 nucleotide sequence: TGTGCCAGCAGCACTCCAGGGGGACTCGATACGCAGTATTTT. The rearrangement links TRBV28 to TRBJ2-3; perhaps TRBD1 as D (7 bases). Trimming shortened V by 6 bases and J by 6 bases, and 16 bases separated the two germline ends. The CDR3 totals 14 residues. Per the germline V gene, CDR1 is MDHEN and CDR2 is SYDVKM. The variable domain in full, completed from reference TRBV28 and TRBJ2-3, reads DVKVTQSSRYLVKRTGEKVFLECVQDMDHENMFWYRQDPGLGLRLIYFSYDVKMKEKGDIPEGYSVSREKKERFSLILESASTNQTSMYLCASSTPGGLDTQYFGPGTRLTVL.

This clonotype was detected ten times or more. The CDR3, as DNA: TGCGCCAGCAGCTTGATGGGAACAGGGACCCCCTACGAGCAGTACTTC. It translates to CASSLMGTGTPYEQYF. The chain is built from TRBV5-1 and TRBJ2-7; the D gene is possibly TRBD1 (6 bases). Germline V gene data show CDR1 as SGHRS and CDR2 as YFSETQ. V dropped 1 base and J dropped 2 bases, with 16 bases sitting between them. The CDR3 totals 16 residues. The full variable domain, in which reference TRBV5-1 and TRBJ2-7 provide the parts outside the CDR3, is KAGVTQTPRYLIKTRGQQVTLSCSPISGHRSVSWYQQTPGQGLQFLFEYFSETQRNKGNFPGRFSGRQFSNSRSEMNVSTLELGDSALYLCASSLMGTGTPYEQYFGPGTRLTVT.

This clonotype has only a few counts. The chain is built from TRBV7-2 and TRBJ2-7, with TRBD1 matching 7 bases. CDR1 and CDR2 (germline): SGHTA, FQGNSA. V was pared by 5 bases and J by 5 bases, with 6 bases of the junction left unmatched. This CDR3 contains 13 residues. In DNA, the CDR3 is TGTGCCAGCAGCCCCACAGGGGTCCACGAGCAGTACTTC. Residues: CASSPTGVHEQYF.